This T cell receptor (beta chain) was retrieved from a study of cytomegalovirus exposure and HLA in healthy donors. CDR3 length equals 14 residues. Trimming at V came to 7 bases and at J to 0 bases, leaving 3 bases not matched to a gene. In germline, CDR1 is SEHNR, CDR2 FQNEAQ (reference sequence). TCRdb's copy holds only in-frame clones and misses some; the assay was immunoSEQ multiplex PCR. This sample has 150,000 to 200,000 clones; around 82% occur once, and the top ten carry approximately 3%. Input material: PBMCs. The TCR originated in a young woman in good health and CMV-seropositive. This chain links TRBV7-9 with TRBJ1-1, with 9 bases matching TRBD1. CDR3 amino acids: CASTRDRVNTEAFF. CDR3 bases: TGTGCCAGCACCAGGGACAGGGTGAACACTGAAGCTTTCTTT.